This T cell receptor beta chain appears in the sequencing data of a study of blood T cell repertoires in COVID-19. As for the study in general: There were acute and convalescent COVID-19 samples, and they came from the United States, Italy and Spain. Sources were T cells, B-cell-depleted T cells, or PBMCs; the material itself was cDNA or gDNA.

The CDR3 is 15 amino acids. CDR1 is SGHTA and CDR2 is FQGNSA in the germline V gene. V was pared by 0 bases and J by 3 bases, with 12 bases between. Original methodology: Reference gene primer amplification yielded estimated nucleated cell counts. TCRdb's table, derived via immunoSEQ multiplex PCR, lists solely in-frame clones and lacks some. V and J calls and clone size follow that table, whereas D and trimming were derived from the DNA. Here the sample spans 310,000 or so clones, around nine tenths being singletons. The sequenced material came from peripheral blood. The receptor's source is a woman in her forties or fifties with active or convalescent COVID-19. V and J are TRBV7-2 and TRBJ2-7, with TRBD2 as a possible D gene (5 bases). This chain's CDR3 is CASSLAVGGSYEQYF. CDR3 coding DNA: TGTGCCAGCAGCTTAGCAGTCGGAGGCAGCTACGAGCAGTACTTC.